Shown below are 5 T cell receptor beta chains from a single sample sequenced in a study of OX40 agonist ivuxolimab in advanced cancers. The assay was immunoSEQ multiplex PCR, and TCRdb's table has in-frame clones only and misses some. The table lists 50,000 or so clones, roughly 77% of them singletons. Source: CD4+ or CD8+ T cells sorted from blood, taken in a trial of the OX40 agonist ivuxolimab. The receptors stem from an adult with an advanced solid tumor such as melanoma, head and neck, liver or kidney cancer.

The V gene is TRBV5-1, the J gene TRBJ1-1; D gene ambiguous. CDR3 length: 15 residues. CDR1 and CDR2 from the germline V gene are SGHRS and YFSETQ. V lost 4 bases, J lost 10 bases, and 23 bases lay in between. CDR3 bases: TGCGCCAGCAGCCCTGGCGACACACAGCCGTTGGGAGCTTTCTTT. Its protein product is CASSPGDTQPLGAFF.

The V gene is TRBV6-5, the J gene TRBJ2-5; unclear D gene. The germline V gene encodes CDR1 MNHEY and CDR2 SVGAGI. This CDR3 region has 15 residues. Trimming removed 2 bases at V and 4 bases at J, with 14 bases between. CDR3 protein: CASSYGSVAAETQYF. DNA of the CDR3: TGTGCCAGCAGTTACGGTAGTGTAGCAGCAGAGACCCAGTACTTC.

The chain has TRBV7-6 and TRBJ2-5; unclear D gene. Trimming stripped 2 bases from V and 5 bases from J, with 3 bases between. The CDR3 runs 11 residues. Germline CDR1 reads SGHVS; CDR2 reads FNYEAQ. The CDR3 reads CASSLKETQYF. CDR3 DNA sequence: TGTGCCAGCAGCTTAAAGGAGACCCAGTACTTC.

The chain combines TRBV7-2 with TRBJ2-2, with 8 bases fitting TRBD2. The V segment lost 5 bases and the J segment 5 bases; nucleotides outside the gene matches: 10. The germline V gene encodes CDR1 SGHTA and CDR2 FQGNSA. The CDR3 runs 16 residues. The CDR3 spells CASSALTSGGTGELFF. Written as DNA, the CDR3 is TGTGCCAGCAGCGCACTAACGAGCGGGGGTACCGGGGAGCTGTTTTTT.

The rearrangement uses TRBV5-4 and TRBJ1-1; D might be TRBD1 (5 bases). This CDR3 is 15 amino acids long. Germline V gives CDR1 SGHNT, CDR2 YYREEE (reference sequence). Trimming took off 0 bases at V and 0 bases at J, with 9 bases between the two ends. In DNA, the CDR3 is TGTGCCAGCAGCTTGGACGGGACGGTGAACACTGAAGCTTTCTTT. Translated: CASSLDGTVNTEAFF.